The clone carrying this TCR beta chain turned up a few times. TCRdb used MiXCR to reprocess the 5' RACE reads, holding one entry per CDR3 protein. The sample shows about 170,000 distinct CDR3 sequences, approximately 11% of them seen only once. This record belongs to a study of T cells after yellow fever vaccination. This TCR came from a man between 18 and 29 years old who received the YFV17D yellow fever vaccine. Material: CD8+ T cells sorted from PBMCs, obtained 15 days after the yellow fever booster vaccination.

The CDR3 region is CASSLTGAGGNTIYF. In DNA, the CDR3 is TGTGCCAGCAGTTTAACAGGCGCGGGCGGAAACACCATATATTTT. The chain uses TRBV12-3 or TRBV12-4 and TRBJ1-3; TRBD1 is a possible D gene (5 bases). The CDR3 is 15 residues long. V lost 2 bases and J 4 bases, leaving 12 bases between the germline ends.